The sequence of this T cell receptor beta chain was determined in a study of shared clonotypes between healthy human individuals. Findings and limits, study-wide: The generation probabilities recorded for non-shared clonotypes fell below those of clonotypes shared by all four donors.

A single count supports this clone. Its antigen is unidentified. The split of CD4+ cells yielded CD45RA+ naive and CD45RA-negative memory subsets. Per germline, CDR1 SGHDN and CDR2 FVKESK. Trimming shortened V by 1 base and J by 3 bases, and 15 bases separated the two germline ends. The length of the CDR3 is 16 residues. Original analysis: Junction-only sequences without quality scores came from ImmunoSEQ, so filtering differed. The assay was immunoSEQ multiplex PCR, and TCRdb's table has in-frame clones only and misses some. V and J calls and clone size are as listed in that table; D and trimming were resolved from the DNA. Of over 1.4 million clones in the sample, around 95% are singletons; the top ten hold more than 0.9%.

Sequencing was performed on naive CD4+ T cells sorted from blood. Subset given: CD45RA+ positively selected. The rearrangement joins TRBV14 to TRBJ1-1; D gene uncertain. The clonotype originates from a man under 40 in good health. DNA for the CDR3: TGTGCCAGCAGCCAAGTTTCAGGAGTAGGTTACACTGAAGCTTTCTTT. Protein: CASSQVSGVGYTEAFF.